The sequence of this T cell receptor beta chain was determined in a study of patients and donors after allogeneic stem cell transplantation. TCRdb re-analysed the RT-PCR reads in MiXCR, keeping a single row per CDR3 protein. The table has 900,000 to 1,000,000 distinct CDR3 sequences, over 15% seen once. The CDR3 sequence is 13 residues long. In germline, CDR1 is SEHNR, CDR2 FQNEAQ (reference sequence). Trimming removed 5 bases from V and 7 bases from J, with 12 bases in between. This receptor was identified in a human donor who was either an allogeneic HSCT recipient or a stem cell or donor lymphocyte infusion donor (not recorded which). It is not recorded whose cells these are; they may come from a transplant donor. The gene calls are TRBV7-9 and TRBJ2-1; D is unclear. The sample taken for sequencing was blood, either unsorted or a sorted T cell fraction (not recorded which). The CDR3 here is CASSPPLGNEQFF. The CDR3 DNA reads TGTGCCAGCAGCCCCCCTCTCGGGAATGAGCAGTTCTTC.